These 24 T cell receptor beta chains originate from one sample sequenced in a study of Graves' ophthalmopathy and Graves' hyperthyroidism. As the template, RNA transcripts were used to amplify TCR beta CDR3 regions. First-round RT-PCR with HTBI primers preceded a second-round multiplex PCR. MiXCR, applied by TCRdb to the multiplex PCR reads, yields one record per CDR3 protein. In the table there are about 48,000 distinct CDR3 sequences, about 50% of which are singletons. Material: peripheral blood. The receptors stem from an adult man with Graves' ophthalmopathy.

This chain connects TRBV2 to TRBJ2-5; no firm D call. The CDR3 has 13 amino acids. Trimming took 3 bases from V and 5 from J, leaving 10 bases between them. CDR1 is SNHLY, CDR2 FYNNEI, per germline. CDR3 in amino acids: CASSDLPRETQYF. The CDR3 nucleotides read TGTGCCAGCAGTGACTTACCCCGGGAGACCCAGTACTTC.

With respect to this clonotype: A much larger clonotype is one base distant, so this may be a read error. The genes are TRBV30 and TRBJ2-7; 7 positions agree with TRBD1. The germline gives CDR1 GTSNPN, CDR2 SVGIG (reference sequence). The CDR3 length is 11 residues. CDR3 sequence reads: CAYTGVCEQYF. CDR3 in DNA: TGTGCTTATACAGGGGTCTGCGAGCAGTACTTC.

Turning to this clonotype: The CDR3 end shows no conserved phenylalanine or tryptophan, and so a read error is likely. The DNA is omitted, as the CDR3 cannot be located on it reliably, and the CDR3 follows TCRdb's listing. The rearrangement links TRBV10-3 to TRBJ2-1; the DNA was not compared with TRBD2, the D call given in the table. Germline lookup yields CDR1 ENHRY and CDR2 SYGVKD. The CDR3 contains 16 residues when both ends are counted. CDR3 loop: CAISESRLAGVDERFL.

The V gene is TRBV12-3 or TRBV12-4, the J gene TRBJ1-1, with D unresolved. V lost 1 base to trimming and J lost 1 base, with 19 bases between them. CDR3 length equals 18 residues. CDR3 nucleotides: TGTGCCAGCAGTTTAGGGATCCTAGCGACGGAACAGAACACTGAAGCTTTCTTT. Protein product: CASSLGILATEQNTEAFF.

The gene calls are TRBV7-2 and TRBJ2-2; D remains ambiguous. The CDR3 covers 12 residues. Germline-derived CDR1 and CDR2 are SGHTA and FQGNSA. Trimming shortened V by 4 bases and J by 7 bases, and 7 bases separated the two germline ends. CDR3 bases: TGTGCCAGCAGCTCCTACGGCGGGGAGCTGTTTTTT. This gives the protein CASSSYGGELFF.

In this sample, this clonotype turned up a few times. The chain has TRBV24-1 and TRBJ2-3; perhaps TRBD2 as D (5 bases). V lost 1 base, J lost 1 base, and 11 bases lay in between. Germline V lookup: CDR1 KGHDR, CDR2 SFDVKD. The CDR3 consists of 16 residues. The CDR3 reads CATSDLGGSGTDTQYF. The CDR3 DNA is TGTGCCACCAGTGATTTAGGCGGGTCGGGCACAGATACGCAGTATTTT.

The rearrangement joins TRBV6-1 to TRBJ2-6, with unresolved D. Deletions cut 6 bases from V and 2 bases from J, with 5 bases between. The CDR3 extends over 13 amino acids. Germline CDR1 MNHNS, CDR2 SASEGT. This chain's CDR3 is CASRRTGANVLTF. DNA of the CDR3: TGTGCCAGCAGGCGAACTGGGGCCAACGTCCTGACTTTC.

This clonotype was found a few times. At one end the junction does not follow the germline gene, possibly because of a read error. The chain links TRBV2 to TRBJ2-5; a weak D match, TRBD1 (7 bases). This CDR3 is 14 amino acids long. The germline CDR1 and CDR2 sequences are SNHLY and FYNNEI. The CDR3 region is CASIRGVNSETQHF. As DNA, the CDR3 is TGTGCTAGCATCAGGGGGGTAAACTCTGAGACCCAGCACTTC.

Ten or more counts support this clonotype. V usage is TRBV5-8 and J usage is TRBJ2-3; D not resolved. CDR1 and CDR2 from the germline V gene are SGHTS and YDEGEE. V lost 3 bases, J lost 2 bases, and 7 bases lay in between. The CDR3 length is 13 residues. Here the CDR3 reads CASSSAFTDTQYF. The CDR3 DNA reads TGTGCCAGCAGCTCGGCCTTCACAGATACGCAGTATTTT. The complete variable domain, with remaining parts taken from reference TRBV5-8 and TRBJ2-3, reads EAGVTQSPTHLIKTRGQQATLRCSPISGHTSVYWYQQALGLGLQFLLWYDEGEERNRGNFPPRFSGRQFPNYSSELNVNALELEDSALYLCASSSAFTDTQYFGPGTRLTVL.

Details on this clonotype: Given the absence of the conserved phenylalanine or tryptophan at the CDR3 end, a read error is likely. The limits of the CDR3 on the DNA are not certain, so only TCRdb's listed CDR3 is given. The CDR3 loop reads CASSVGQGGSGYTFGS. This chain joins TRBV2 and TRBJ2-5; the table's D call of TRBD1 was not tested on the DNA. 16 amino acids form the CDR3, both terminal residues included. Germline values: CDR1 SNHLY, CDR2 FYNNEI.

This chain uses TRBV6-5 with TRBJ1-5, with D perhaps matching TRBD1 (5 bases). This CDR3 comprises 15 residues. CDR1 is MNHEY, CDR2 SVGAGI, per germline. Trimming pared 5 bases from V and 4 bases from J, leaving 15 bases between. The CDR3 region is CASSSAGDPNQPQHF. The DNA of the CDR3 is TGTGCCAGCAGTAGTGCGGGGGACCCTAATCAGCCCCAGCATTTT.

This chain uses TRBV4-1 with TRBJ2-7, with unresolved D. V lost 4 bases, J lost 7 bases, and 23 bases lay in between. Germline-derived CDR1 and CDR2 are MGHRA and YSYEKL. The CDR3 runs to 16 residues. The CDR3 is CASSPSSQKETGEQYF. The CDR3 DNA reads TGCGCCAGCAGCCCCTCTTCGCAGAAGGAAACCGGGGAGCAGTACTTC.

Here the CDR3 reads CATSRDQGYEQYF. The CDR3 coding sequence is TGTGCCACCAGCAGAGATCAGGGGTACGAGCAGTACTTC. The chain employs TRBV15 and TRBJ2-7; maybe TRBD1 (6 bases). With 0 bases removed from V and 4 bases from J, the gap between germline ends came to 7 bases. CDR1 is LNHNV and CDR2 is YYDKDF in the germline V gene (reference sequence). This CDR3 has 13 residues. Looking up the rest from reference TRBV15 and TRBJ2-7 gives the full variable domain: DAMVIQNPRYQVTQFGKPVTLSCSQTLNHNVMYWYQQKSSQAPKLLFHYYDKDFNNEADTPDNFQSRRPNTSFCFLDIRSPGLGDTAMYLCATSRDQGYEQYFGPGTRLTVT.

As regards this clonotype: A read error may explain this, as a much larger clone is one base away. The V and J genes are TRBV6-5 and TRBJ2-7; TRBD2 might be the D (7 bases). V was clipped by 0 bases and J by 2 bases, with 14 bases between them. Germline loops: CDR1 MNHEY, CDR2 SVGAGI. This CDR3 has 16 amino acids. The CDR3 sequence: CASSYSFGGPAYEQYF. Written as DNA, the CDR3 is TGTGCCAGCAGTTACTCTTTCGGGGGGCCGGCCTACGAGCAGTACTTC.

In regard to this clonotype: At one end, the junction sequence differs from germline, possibly due to a read error. V and J are TRBV12-3 or TRBV12-4 and TRBJ1-6; D perhaps matches TRBD1 (6 bases). The CDR3 has 12 amino acids. CDR3 sequence reads: CGSSRTGSPLHF. The CDR3 DNA reads as TGTGGCAGCAGTCGCACAGGGTCACCCCTCCACTTT.

The CDR3 coding sequence is TGTGCCAGCGGAATCGGGACAGAAGCTTTCTTT. Protein sequence: CASGIGTEAFF. V and J are TRBV7-9 and TRBJ1-1; TRBD1 is a possible D gene (6 bases). This CDR3 has 11 residues. In germline, CDR1 is SEHNR, CDR2 FQNEAQ (reference sequence). V lost 8 bases and J 8 bases, leaving 12 bases between the germline ends.

This sequence joins TRBV6-5 and TRBJ2-7; TRBD1 or TRBD2 may be the D gene (6 bases each). The CDR3 sequence is 15 residues long. Trimming removed 6 bases from V and 2 bases from J, with 17 bases in between. Germline V CDR1 and CDR2: MNHEY, SVGAGI. CDR3 protein: CASRGIGGLPYEQYF. In DNA form, the CDR3 reads TGTGCCAGCAGAGGAATAGGGGGGCTCCCCTACGAGCAGTACTTC.

This clonotype was seen at least ten times. The rearrangement links TRBV6-5 to TRBJ2-5; D might be TRBD2 (5 bases). The V end lost 0 bases, the J end lost 1 base, and 18 bases lay between the germline ends. CDR3 length: 18 residues. CDR1 is MNHEY and CDR2 is SVGAGI in the germline V gene. CDR3 loop: CASSYSTWGSVSQETQYF. Written as DNA, the CDR3 is TGTGCCAGCAGTTACTCGACGTGGGGTAGCGTAAGCCAAGAGACCCAGTACTTC.

This chain links TRBV3-1 with TRBJ1-1; D remains unclear. The germline V and J ends were trimmed by 1 base and 11 bases, with 11 bases remaining between them. CDR1 LGHDT and CDR2 YNNKEL come from the germline V gene (reference sequence). The CDR3 has 12 amino acids. The CDR3 region is CASSQGDGLAFF. As DNA, the CDR3 is TGTGCCAGCAGCCAAGGAGACGGGTTGGCTTTCTTT.

CDR3 DNA: TGCGCCAGTACACAGGGGAGATCCTACAATGAGCAGTTCTTC. Protein product: CASTQGRSYNEQFF. The V call is TRBV5-1, the J call TRBJ2-1; TRBD1 aligns across 7 bases. With 8 bases clipped from V and 1 base from J, the junction kept 6 bases outside the gene matches. The CDR3 totals 14 residues. Germline CDR1 is SGHRS and CDR2 is YFSETQ.

This clonotype has at least ten counts. J is TRBJ2-7 and V is TRBV11-3; a possible D gene is TRBD2 (7 bases). CDR1 and CDR2 from the germline V gene are SGHNT and YENEEA. The V gene lost 5 bases and the J gene lost 5 bases, with 13 bases spanning the gap. This CDR3 region has 13 residues. The CDR3: CASSRGGANEQYF. CDR3 in DNA: TGTGCCAGCAGCCGAGGGGGGGCGAACGAGCAGTACTTC. Using reference TRBV11-3 and TRBJ2-7 for the parts outside the CDR3, the full variable domain is EAGVVQSPRYKIIEKKQPVAFWCNPISGHNTLYWYLQNLGQGPELLIRYENEEAVDDSQLPKDRFSAERLKGVDSTLKIQPAELGDSAVYLCASSRGGANEQYFGPGTRLTVT.

The chain employs TRBV2 and TRBJ2-1, with 9 bases fitting TRBD1. Germline CDR1 reads SNHLY; CDR2 reads FYNNEI. V lost 2 bases and J lost 7; bases outside the gene matches: 6. This CDR3 spans 15 amino acids. This CDR3 is CASSEPDRGFNEQFF. In DNA form, the CDR3 reads TGTGCCAGCAGTGAACCGGACAGGGGTTTTAATGAGCAGTTCTTC.

This clonotype was found a few times. The chain carries TRBV28 and TRBJ2-3; D tentatively reads TRBD1 or TRBD2 (5 bases each). The V gene lost 6 bases and the J gene lost 4 bases, with 20 bases spanning the gap. The CDR3 has 16 residues. CDR1 MDHEN and CDR2 SYDVKM come from the germline V gene. In DNA, the CDR3 is TGTGCCAGCAGACCGACTGGGACGACGGGATCAGATACGCAGTATTTT. This codes for CASRPTGTTGSDTQYF.

The chain uses TRBV2 and TRBJ2-1; TRBD2 matches 7 bases. Germline loops: CDR1 SNHLY, CDR2 FYNNEI. The CDR3 extends over 13 amino acids. The CDR3 DNA follows: TGTGCTAGGGCCCAGCGGGAAAACAATGAGCAGTTCTTC. As protein: CARAQRENNEQFF.